The clone carrying this TCR beta chain was picked up one time. This entry belongs to a study of blood T cell repertoires in COVID-19. This CDR3 has 17 amino acids. V was pared by 6 bases and J by 0 bases, with 6 bases of the junction left unmatched. Germline lookup yields CDR1 SGHRS and CDR2 YFSETQ. Here immunoSEQ multiplex PCR was the method, and the copy in TCRdb shows in-frame clones only, minus some. The sample includes under 200,000 clones, 65% to 90% seen only once; the top ten take 1.5%. The TCR originated in a human donor in a cohort sampled during active COVID-19. The chain uses TRBV5-1 and TRBJ2-3; 14 nucleotides align to TRBD2. Sequenced: peripheral blood. This CDR3 is CASKGTSGGQSTDTQYF. CDR3 bases: TGCGCCAGCAAGGGGACTAGCGGGGGCCAGAGCACAGATACGCAGTATTTT.